The following is a T cell receptor (beta chain) sequence with its context. This sample is drawn from a study of shared clonotypes between healthy human individuals. Assay: immunoSEQ multiplex PCR; the TCRdb copy retains only in-frame clones and omits some. This table holds 1.5 million to 2.5 million clones, approximately 94% found once. V was cut by 4 bases and J by 7 bases, with 16 bases left in between. From germline, CDR1 is SGHTA and CDR2 FQGTGA. The CDR3 spans 14 residues. As defined, naive CD8 cells were CD45RO-negative and positively selected for CCR7, with terminally differentiated effector memory CD45RA+ cells excluded.

The rearrangement links TRBV7-3 to TRBJ1-1, with a possible D match to TRBD1 (6 bases). The sequenced material came from naive CD8+ T cells sorted from blood. This sequence was found in a man aged 18-30 years in good health. The CDR3 reads CASSYDHGGDEAFF. In nucleotides, the CDR3 is TGTGCCAGCAGCTACGACCACGGGGGCGATGAAGCTTTCTTT.